The present T cell receptor beta chain was sequenced within a study of post-analysis software for immune sequencing data. Study overall: The patients showed relapsing-remitting, secondary progressive and progressive-relapsing multiple sclerosis courses.

Prepared libraries of TCR beta cDNA carried unique molecular identifiers. Input of roughly 1 to 11 million T cells yielded a few hundred thousand cDNA molecules. Each CDR3 protein is one row after TCRdb ran MiXCR on the PCR reads. The sample contains fewer than 850,000 distinct CDR3 sequences, approximately 44% of which appear only once. A note on this clonotype: Its cognate antigen is unknown. One junction end does not reproduce the germline sequence, and a read error may be involved.

The CDR3 is 16 amino acids. Germline-derived CDR1 and CDR2 are SGDLS and YYNGEE. Study outcomes and limitations: For normalized Chao1 diversity, multiple sclerosis patients scored significantly lower than controls did. A handful of TRBV segments appeared more often in patients than in controls, and TRBV5-6, TRBV5-1 and TRBV20-1 were among these. Analysis by F measure revealed that same-batch samples clustered strongly together.

The chain couples TRBV9 to TRBJ2-1, with TRBD1 identical over 10 bases. Sequencing was done on a sample of blood. The source of this sequence is a girl aged 10 to 17 with multiple sclerosis. CDR3 nucleotide sequence: TGTACCAGCAGCGTTACCGGGACAGGGGTAGGGGATGAGCAGTTCTTC. This gives the protein CTSSVTGTGVGDEQFF.